The source of this T cell receptor (beta chain) is a study of cytomegalovirus exposure and HLA in healthy donors. Notes on the study in general: The study put some 150 TCR beta chains on its list as cytomegalovirus-associated.

On this clone: Its antigen is unknown. At the DNA level, this CDR3 is encoded by other sequences in the same sample as well.

In the PCR, 60 Vbeta and 13 Jbeta primers were used. The method was immunoSEQ multiplex PCR; TCRdb's version includes in-frame clones alone and lacks a portion of them. This table has approximately 140,000 clones, approximately 84% appearing once. The CDR3 is made up of 15 amino acids. The V segment lost 3 bases and the J segment 0 bases; nucleotides outside the gene matches: 3. Germline assignment: CDR1 KGHSH and CDR2 LQKENI. Input material: PBMCs. The rearrangement uses TRBV18 and TRBJ1-1, with 8 nucleotides matching TRBD1. The TCR originated in a woman aged 40 to 55 in good health and CMV-seronegative. CDR3 in DNA: TGTGCCAGCTCACCCCAGGGGGCCCTGAACACTGAAGCTTTCTTT. It specifies CASSPQGALNTEAFF.